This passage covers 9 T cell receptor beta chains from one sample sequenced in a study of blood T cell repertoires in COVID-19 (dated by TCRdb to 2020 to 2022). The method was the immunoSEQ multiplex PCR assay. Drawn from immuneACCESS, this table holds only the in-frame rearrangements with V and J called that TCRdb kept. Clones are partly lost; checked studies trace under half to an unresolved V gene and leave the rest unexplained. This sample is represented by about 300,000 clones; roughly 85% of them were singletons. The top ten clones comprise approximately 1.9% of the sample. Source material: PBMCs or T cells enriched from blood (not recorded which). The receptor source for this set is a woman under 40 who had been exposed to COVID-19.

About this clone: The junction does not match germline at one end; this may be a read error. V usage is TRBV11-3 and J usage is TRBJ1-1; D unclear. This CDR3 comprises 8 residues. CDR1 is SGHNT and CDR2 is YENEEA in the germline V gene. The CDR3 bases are TGTGCCAGCAGGCCGCCCACTTTT. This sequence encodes CASRPPTF.

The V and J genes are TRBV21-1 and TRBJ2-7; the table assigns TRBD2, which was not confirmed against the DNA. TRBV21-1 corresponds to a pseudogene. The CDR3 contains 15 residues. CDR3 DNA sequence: TGTGCCAGCAGCATCCTACTGGAGGCTAGCTACGAGCAGTACTTC. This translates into CASSILLEASYEQYF.

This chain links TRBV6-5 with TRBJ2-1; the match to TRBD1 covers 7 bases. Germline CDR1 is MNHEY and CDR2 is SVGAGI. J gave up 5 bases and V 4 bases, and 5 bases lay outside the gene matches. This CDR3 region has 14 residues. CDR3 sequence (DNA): TGTGCCAGCAGTTCGGGACAGATTAACAATGAGCAGTTCTTC. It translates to CASSSGQINNEQFF.

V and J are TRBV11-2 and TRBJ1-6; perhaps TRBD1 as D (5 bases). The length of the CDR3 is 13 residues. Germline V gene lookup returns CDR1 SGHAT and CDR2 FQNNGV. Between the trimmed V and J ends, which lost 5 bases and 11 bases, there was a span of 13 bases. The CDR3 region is CASSGGVTAPLHF. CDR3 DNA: TGTGCCAGCAGCGGGGGGGTTACCGCACCCCTCCACTTT. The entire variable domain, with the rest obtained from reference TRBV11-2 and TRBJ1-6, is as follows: EAGVAQSPRYKIIEKRQSVAFWCNPISGHATLYWYQQILGQGPKLLIQFQNNGVVDDSQLPKDRFSAERLKGVDSTLKIQPAKLEDSAVYLCASSGGVTAPLHFGNGTRLTVT.

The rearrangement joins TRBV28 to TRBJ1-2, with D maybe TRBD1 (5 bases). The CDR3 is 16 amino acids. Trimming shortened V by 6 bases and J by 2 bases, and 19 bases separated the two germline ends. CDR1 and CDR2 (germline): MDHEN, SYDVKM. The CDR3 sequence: CASREGWGGSNYGYTF. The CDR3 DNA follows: TGTGCCAGCAGGGAGGGATGGGGCGGGTCCAACTATGGCTACACCTTC.

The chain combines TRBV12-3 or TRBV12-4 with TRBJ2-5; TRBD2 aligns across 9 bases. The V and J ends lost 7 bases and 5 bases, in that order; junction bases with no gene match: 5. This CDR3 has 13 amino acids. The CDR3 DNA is TGTGCCAGCACCAAAGGACTAGCGGAGACCCAGTACTTC. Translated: CASTKGLAETQYF.

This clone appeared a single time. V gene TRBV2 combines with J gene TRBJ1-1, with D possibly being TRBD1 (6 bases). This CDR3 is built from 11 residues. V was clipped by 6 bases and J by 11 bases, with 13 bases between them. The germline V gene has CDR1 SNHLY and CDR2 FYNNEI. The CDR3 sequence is CASRAGEVAFF. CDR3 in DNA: TGTGCCAGCAGAGCAGGGGAAGTGGCTTTCTTT.

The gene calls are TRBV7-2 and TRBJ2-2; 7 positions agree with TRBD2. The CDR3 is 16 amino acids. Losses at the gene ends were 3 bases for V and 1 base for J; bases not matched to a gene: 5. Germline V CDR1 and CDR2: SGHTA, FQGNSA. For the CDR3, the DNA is TGTGCCAGCAGCTTCACCCCTAGCGGGAACACCGGGGAGCTGTTTTTT. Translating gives CASSFTPSGNTGELFF.

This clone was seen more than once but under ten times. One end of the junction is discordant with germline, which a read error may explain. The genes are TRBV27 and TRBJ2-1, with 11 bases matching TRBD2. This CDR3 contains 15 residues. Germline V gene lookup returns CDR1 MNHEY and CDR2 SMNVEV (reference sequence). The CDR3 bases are TGTGCCAGCAGCATTAGCGGGGGGGTGTACAGTGAGCGGTTCTTC. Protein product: CASSISGGVYSERFF.